This entry concerns a single T cell receptor beta chain. Its target is not known. The data are from a study of human T cells and chemical hapten exposure. Trimming shortened V by 2 bases and J by 2 bases, and 12 bases separated the two germline ends. Per the germline V gene, CDR1 is MNHEY and CDR2 is SVGAGI. The CDR3 is 16 residues long. Attachment of unique molecular identifiers to individual cDNA molecules was performed in the library. From the RACE reads, TCRdb called clonotypes with MiXCR, one entry per CDR3 protein. The repertoire holds 330,000 or so distinct CDR3 sequences, with just under 6.5% as singletons. Overall study results and limits: Against controls, expanded TCRs gave rise to significantly more large CDR3 similarity clusters. Healthy people's immune response may differ from that of the donors, who had alopecia.

Sample time point: patch test 2, 6 weeks after DPC sensitization. As to treatment: therapeutic diphenylcyclopropenone sensitization with weekly scalp DPC. This sequence joins TRBV6-5 and TRBJ2-2; D may be TRBD1 (5 bases). Sequenced here: whole blood, sampled in connection with sensitization to the hapten diphenylcyclopropenone (DPC). This TCR came from a woman aged 18-29 years with alopecia areata. Some clones in this sample may be carry-over from other donors' samples. The CDR3 DNA is TGTGCCAGCAGTTACAACTGGACACCTAACACCGGGGAGCTGTTTTTT. It is translated as CASSYNWTPNTGELFF.